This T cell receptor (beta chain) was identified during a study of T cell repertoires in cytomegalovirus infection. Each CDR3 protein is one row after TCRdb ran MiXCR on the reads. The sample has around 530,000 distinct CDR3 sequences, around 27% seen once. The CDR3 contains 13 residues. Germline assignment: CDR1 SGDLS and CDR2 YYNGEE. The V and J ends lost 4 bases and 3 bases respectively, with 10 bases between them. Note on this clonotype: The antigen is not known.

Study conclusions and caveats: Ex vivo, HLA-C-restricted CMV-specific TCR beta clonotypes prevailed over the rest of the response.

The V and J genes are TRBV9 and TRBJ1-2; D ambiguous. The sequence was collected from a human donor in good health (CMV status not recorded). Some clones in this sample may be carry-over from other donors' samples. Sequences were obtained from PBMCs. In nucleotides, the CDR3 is TGTGCCAGCAGCACCCGCCAGGACTATGGCTACACCTTC. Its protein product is CASSTRQDYGYTF.